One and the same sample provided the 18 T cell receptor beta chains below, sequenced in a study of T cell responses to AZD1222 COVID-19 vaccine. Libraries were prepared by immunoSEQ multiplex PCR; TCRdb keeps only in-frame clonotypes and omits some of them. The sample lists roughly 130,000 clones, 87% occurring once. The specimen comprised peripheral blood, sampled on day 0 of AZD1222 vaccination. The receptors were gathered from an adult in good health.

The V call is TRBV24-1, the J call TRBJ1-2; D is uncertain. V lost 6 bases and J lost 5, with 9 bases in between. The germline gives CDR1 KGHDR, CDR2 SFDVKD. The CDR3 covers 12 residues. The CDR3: CATSSRRYGYTF. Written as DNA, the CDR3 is TGTGCCACCAGTTCCAGGCGTTATGGCTACACCTTC.

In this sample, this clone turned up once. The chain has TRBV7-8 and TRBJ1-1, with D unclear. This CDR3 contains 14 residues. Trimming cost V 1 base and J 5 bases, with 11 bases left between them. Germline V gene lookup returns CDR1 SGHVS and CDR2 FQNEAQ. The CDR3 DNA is TGTGCCAGCAGCTTAGTAGTGGCGGGAACTGAAGCTTTCTTT. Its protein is CASSLVVAGTEAFF.

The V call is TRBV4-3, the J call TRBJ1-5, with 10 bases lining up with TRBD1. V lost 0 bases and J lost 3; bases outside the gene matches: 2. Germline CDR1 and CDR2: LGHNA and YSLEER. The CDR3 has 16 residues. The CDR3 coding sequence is TGCGCCAGCAGCCAAGAGGGGACAGGGGCCAATCAGCCCCAGCATTTT. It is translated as CASSQEGTGANQPQHF.

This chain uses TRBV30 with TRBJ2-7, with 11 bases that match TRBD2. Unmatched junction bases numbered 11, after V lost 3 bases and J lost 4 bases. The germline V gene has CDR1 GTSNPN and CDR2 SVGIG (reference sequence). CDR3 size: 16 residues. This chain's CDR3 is CAWSKGASGGSYEQYF. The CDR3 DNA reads TGTGCCTGGAGCAAGGGGGCTAGCGGGGGGTCGTACGAGCAGTACTTC.

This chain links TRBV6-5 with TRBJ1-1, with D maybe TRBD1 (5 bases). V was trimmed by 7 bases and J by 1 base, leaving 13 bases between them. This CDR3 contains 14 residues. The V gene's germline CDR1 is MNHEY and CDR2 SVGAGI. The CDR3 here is CASNPTGRNTEAFF. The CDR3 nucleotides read TGTGCCAGCAACCCAACGGGGCGGAACACTGAAGCTTTCTTT.

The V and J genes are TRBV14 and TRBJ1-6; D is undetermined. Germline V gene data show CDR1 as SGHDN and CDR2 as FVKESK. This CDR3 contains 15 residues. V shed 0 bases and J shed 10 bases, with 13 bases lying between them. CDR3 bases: TGTGCCAGCAGCCAAGATAACTGGGTAGGGTCACCCCTCCACTTT. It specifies CASSQDNWVGSPLHF. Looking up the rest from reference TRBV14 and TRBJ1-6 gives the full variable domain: EAGVTQFPSHSVIEKGQTVTLRCDPISGHDNLYWYRRVMGKEIKFLLHFVKESKQDESGMPNNRFLAERTGGTYSTLKVQPAELEDSGVYFCASSQDNWVGSPLHFGNGTRLTVT.

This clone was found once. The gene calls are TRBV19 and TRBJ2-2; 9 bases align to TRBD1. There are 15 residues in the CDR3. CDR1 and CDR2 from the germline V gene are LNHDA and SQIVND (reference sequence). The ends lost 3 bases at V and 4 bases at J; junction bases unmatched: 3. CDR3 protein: CASSISGQGTGELFF. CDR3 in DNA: TGTGCCAGTAGTATCTCGGGACAGGGCACCGGGGAGCTGTTTTTT.

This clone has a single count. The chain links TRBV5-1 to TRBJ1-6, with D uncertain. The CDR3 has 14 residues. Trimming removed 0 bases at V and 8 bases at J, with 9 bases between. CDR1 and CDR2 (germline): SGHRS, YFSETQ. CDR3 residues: CASSLEFEDSPLHF. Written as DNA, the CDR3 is TGCGCCAGCAGCTTGGAGTTCGAGGATTCACCCCTCCACTTT. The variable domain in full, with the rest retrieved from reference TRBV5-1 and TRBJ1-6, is KAGVTQTPRYLIKTRGQQVTLSCSPISGHRSVSWYQQTPGQGLQFLFEYFSETQRNKGNFPGRFSGRQFSNSRSEMNVSTLELGDSALYLCASSLEFEDSPLHFGNGTRLTVT.

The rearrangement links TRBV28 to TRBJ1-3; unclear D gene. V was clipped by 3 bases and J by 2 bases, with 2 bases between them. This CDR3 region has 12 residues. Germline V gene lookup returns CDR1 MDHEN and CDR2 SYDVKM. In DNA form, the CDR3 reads TGTGCCAGCAGTTTGGCTGGAAACACCATATATTTT. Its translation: CASSLAGNTIYF.

CDR3 sequence (DNA): TGTGCCAGCAGCCAAGACCCAGCGGGGGGGCAAAAGTACTTC. Protein product: CASSQDPAGGQKYF. The chain couples TRBV3-1 (or the pseudogene TRBV3-2) to TRBJ2-7; 10 positions match TRBD2. The CDR3 totals 14 residues. V dropped 0 bases and J dropped 11; count of bases not matched to a gene: 7. CDR1 and CDR2 from the germline V gene are LGHDT and YNNKEL (reference sequence).

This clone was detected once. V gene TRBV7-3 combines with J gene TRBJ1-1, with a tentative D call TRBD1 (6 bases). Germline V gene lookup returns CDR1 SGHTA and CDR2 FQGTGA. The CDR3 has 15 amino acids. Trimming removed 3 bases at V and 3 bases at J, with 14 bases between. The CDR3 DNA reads TGTGCCAGCAGCTTGATTTGGCGGACAGACACTGAAGCTTTCTTT. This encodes CASSLIWRTDTEAFF.

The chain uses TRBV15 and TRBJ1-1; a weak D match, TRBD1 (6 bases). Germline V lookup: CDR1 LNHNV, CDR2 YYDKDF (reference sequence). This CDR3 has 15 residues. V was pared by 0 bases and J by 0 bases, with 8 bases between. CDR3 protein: CATSREQGMNTEAFF. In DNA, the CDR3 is TGTGCCACCAGCAGAGAACAGGGTATGAACACTGAAGCTTTCTTT. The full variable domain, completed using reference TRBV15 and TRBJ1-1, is DAMVIQNPRYQVTQFGKPVTLSCSQTLNHNVMYWYQQKSSQAPKLLFHYYDKDFNNEADTPDNFQSRRPNTSFCFLDIRSPGLGDTAMYLCATSREQGMNTEAFFGQGTRLTVV.

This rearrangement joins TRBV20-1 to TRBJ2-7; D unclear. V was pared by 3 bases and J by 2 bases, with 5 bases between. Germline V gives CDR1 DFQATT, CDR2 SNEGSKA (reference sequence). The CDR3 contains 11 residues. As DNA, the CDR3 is TGCAGTGCTAGCGGCGCCTACGAGCAGTACTTC. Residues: CSASGAYEQYF.

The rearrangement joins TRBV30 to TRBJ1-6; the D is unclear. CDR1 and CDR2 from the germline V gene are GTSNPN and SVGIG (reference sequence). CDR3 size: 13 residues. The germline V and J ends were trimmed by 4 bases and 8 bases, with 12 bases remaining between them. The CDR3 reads CAWTPALDSPLHF. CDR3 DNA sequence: TGTGCCTGGACTCCAGCACTGGATTCACCCCTCCACTTT.

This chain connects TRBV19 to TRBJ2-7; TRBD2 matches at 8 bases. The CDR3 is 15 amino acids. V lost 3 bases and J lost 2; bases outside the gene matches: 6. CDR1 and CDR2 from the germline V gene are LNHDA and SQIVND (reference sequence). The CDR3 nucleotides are TGTGCCAGTAGTATTTGGAGCGGGGGAACCTACGAGCAGTACTTC. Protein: CASSIWSGGTYEQYF.

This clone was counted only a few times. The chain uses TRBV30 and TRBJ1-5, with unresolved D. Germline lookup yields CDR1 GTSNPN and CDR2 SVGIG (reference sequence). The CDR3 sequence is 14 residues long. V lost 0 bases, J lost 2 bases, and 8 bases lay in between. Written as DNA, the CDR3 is TGTGCCTGGAGTGTTGGTTGGGGCAATCAGCCCCAGCATTTT. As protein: CAWSVGWGNQPQHF.

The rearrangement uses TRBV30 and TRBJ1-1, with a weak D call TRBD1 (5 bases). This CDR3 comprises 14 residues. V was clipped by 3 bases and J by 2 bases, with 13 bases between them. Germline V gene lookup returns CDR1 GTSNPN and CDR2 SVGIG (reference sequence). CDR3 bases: TGTGCCTGGAGGGGGGACGGAAGAAACACTGAAGCTTTCTTT. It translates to CAWRGDGRNTEAFF.

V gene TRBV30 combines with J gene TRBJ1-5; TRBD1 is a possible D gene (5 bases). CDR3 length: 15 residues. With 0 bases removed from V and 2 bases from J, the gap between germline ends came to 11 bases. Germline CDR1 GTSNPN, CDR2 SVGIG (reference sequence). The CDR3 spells CAWSVPGDGNQPQHF. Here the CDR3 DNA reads TGTGCCTGGAGTGTGCCGGGGGATGGCAATCAGCCCCAGCATTTT.